These 21 T cell receptor beta chains originate from one sample sequenced in a study of identical twins. MiXCR, run by TCRdb on the 5' RACE reads, gives a single entry per CDR3 protein. Altogether a few hundred thousand distinct CDR3 sequences are present, nearly 10% being singletons, with the ten largest covering 2.5% to 3%. Another study also made use of these data, one on yellow fever vaccine responses in identical twins.

The sample consisted of PBMCs. The receptors derive from a woman under 30 in good health.

Ten or more counts support this clonotype. The chain employs TRBV7-2 and TRBJ2-7; TRBD2 agrees at 12 bases. Trimming cost V 5 bases and J 6 bases; bases outside gene matches: 2. CDR3 length: 13 residues. Germline values: CDR1 SGHTA, CDR2 FQGNSA. CDR3 region: CASSTSGGTEQYF. DNA of the CDR3: TGTGCCAGCAGCACTAGCGGGGGGACCGAGCAGTACTTC.

The chain carries TRBV5-1 and TRBJ2-1; the D is unclear. Germline loops: CDR1 SGHRS, CDR2 YFSETQ. The CDR3 sequence is 17 residues long. V lost 0 bases, J lost 4 bases, and 17 bases lay in between. The CDR3 spells CASSLALGAQTYNEQFF. The CDR3 region has the DNA TGCGCCAGCAGCTTGGCCTTAGGTGCCCAAACTTACAATGAGCAGTTCTTC.

The gene calls are TRBV4-3 and TRBJ2-1, with unresolved D. The germline V gene encodes CDR1 LGHNA and CDR2 YSLEER. Trimming left V 1 base short and J 5 bases short, with 15 bases between. This CDR3 contains 16 residues. DNA for the CDR3: TGCGCCAGCAGCCAAGGTGCCCCTAACCCCCACAATGAGCAGTTCTTC. Its protein product is CASSQGAPNPHNEQFF.

This clonotype was seen ten or more times. This chain uses TRBV28 with TRBJ2-5; TRBD1 agrees at 8 bases. J was trimmed by 3 bases and V by 5 bases; bases with no gene match: 8. The CDR3 consists of 15 residues. Germline CDR1 and CDR2: MDHEN and SYDVKM. The DNA for the CDR3 is TGTGCCAGCAGTCCATCTTTGGACAGGGAAGAGACCCAGTACTTC. It translates to CASSPSLDREETQYF.

This clonotype was counted many times. The V and J genes are TRBV3-1 and TRBJ2-3; the match to TRBD1 covers 7 bases. The CDR3 is made up of 13 amino acids. Germline CDR1 reads LGHDT; CDR2 reads YNNKEL (reference sequence). The V and J ends lost 4 bases and 4 bases, in that order; junction bases with no gene match: 2. The CDR3 bases are TGTGCCAGCAGCCTCCAGGGGGCAGATACGCAGTATTTT. Translating gives CASSLQGADTQYF.

The chain uses TRBV7-9 and TRBJ2-3; no clear D gene. Deletions cut 1 base from V and 4 bases from J, with 12 bases between. The CDR3 is 15 residues long. Germline lookup yields CDR1 SEHNR and CDR2 FQNEAQ (reference sequence). The DNA of the CDR3 is TGTGCCAGCAGCTTAGATGGGCTAACAGCAGATACGCAGTATTTT. As protein: CASSLDGLTADTQYF.

This clonotype was detected only a few times. The chain has TRBV10-3 and TRBJ2-3; possibly TRBD1 for D (5 bases). Looked up from germline, CDR1 is ENHRY and CDR2 is SYGVKD. The CDR3 has 13 residues. With 11 bases removed from V and 3 bases from J, the gap between germline ends came to 15 bases. The chain's CDR3 is CASGAGSTDTQYF. In DNA form, the CDR3 reads TGTGCCTCCGGAGCAGGGTCAACAGATACGCAGTATTTT.

This clonotype was detected only a few times. The chain uses TRBV30 and TRBJ2-7; D uncertain. Per germline, CDR1 GTSNPN and CDR2 SVGIG (reference sequence). Trimming took off 2 bases at V and 4 bases at J, with 21 bases between the two ends. This CDR3 region has 16 residues. The CDR3 sequence is CAWSHFGPELGYEQYF. DNA for the CDR3: TGTGCCTGGAGTCATTTCGGGCCAGAGCTAGGGTACGAGCAGTACTTC.

This clonotype was recorded at least ten times. The rearrangement links TRBV9 to TRBJ2-7; no firm D call. Looked up from germline, CDR1 is SGDLS and CDR2 is YYNGEE. The CDR3 has 13 amino acids. The V and J ends lost 3 bases and 6 bases respectively, with 13 bases between them. The CDR3 DNA reads TGTGCCAGCAGCGCCGAGAACGGTGGCGAGCAGTACTTC. As protein: CASSAENGGEQYF.

This chain links TRBV7-9 with TRBJ2-1; TRBD2 aligns across 12 bases. V was pared by 4 bases and J by 8 bases, with 9 bases of the junction left unmatched. The CDR3 contains 16 residues. Germline V lookup: CDR1 SEHNR, CDR2 FQNEAQ (reference sequence). CDR3 sequence reads: CASSSLTSGSRDEQFF. The CDR3 DNA reads as TGTGCCAGCAGCTCCCTGACTAGCGGGAGTAGGGATGAGCAGTTCTTC. The full variable domain, completed using reference TRBV7-9 and TRBJ2-1, is DTGVSQNPRHKITKRGQNVTFRCDPISEHNRLYWYRQTLGQGPEFLTYFQNEAQLEKSRLLSDRFSAERPKGSFSTLEIQRTEQGDSAMYLCASSSLTSGSRDEQFFGPGTRLTVL.

This clonotype showed up just a few times. The V and J genes are TRBV6-2 or TRBV6-3 and TRBJ1-1, with D perhaps matching TRBD1 (5 bases). The V gene lost 6 bases and the J gene lost 5 bases, with 19 bases spanning the gap. The CDR3 length is 15 residues. CDR1 is MNHEY, CDR2 SVGEGT, per germline. Here the CDR3 DNA reads TGTGCCAGCAGCCGAATTGGGACCTCGGGAACTGAAGCTTTCTTT. It codes for CASSRIGTSGTEAFF.

This clonotype was observed at least ten times. The V and J genes are TRBV20-1 and TRBJ2-7; no clear D gene. The CDR3 has 11 residues. V was trimmed by 7 bases and J by 6 bases, leaving 13 bases between them. Germline CDR1 is DFQATT and CDR2 is SNEGSKA (reference sequence). CDR3: CSGKKVGEQYF. The CDR3 DNA reads as TGCAGTGGTAAGAAGGTCGGCGAGCAGTACTTC.

This clonotype showed up many times. The rearrangement links TRBV20-1 to TRBJ2-1; 11 nucleotides match TRBD2. V trimming: 5 bases; J trimming: 6 bases; junction bases outside the gene matches: 6. Germline CDR1 reads DFQATT; CDR2 reads SNEGSKA (reference sequence). This CDR3 comprises 14 residues. The CDR3 DNA reads TGCAGTGCTTCTAGCGGGAGGTTGGGCAATGAGCAGTTCTTC. As protein: CSASSGRLGNEQFF.

This sequence joins TRBV28 and TRBJ2-7; no definite D call. Trimming left V 2 bases short and J 2 bases short, with 28 bases between. CDR1 is MDHEN and CDR2 is SYDVKM in the germline V gene. This CDR3 is 20 amino acids long. The CDR3 sequence: CASSLETGNWVSELTYEQYF. In DNA form, the CDR3 reads TGTGCCAGCAGTTTAGAAACGGGCAATTGGGTATCGGAACTAACCTACGAGCAGTACTTC. The full variable domain, in which reference TRBV28 and TRBJ2-7 provide the parts outside the CDR3, is DVKVTQSSRYLVKRTGEKVFLECVQDMDHENMFWYRQDPGLGLRLIYFSYDVKMKEKGDIPEGYSVSREKKERFSLILESASTNQTSMYLCASSLETGNWVSELTYEQYFGPGTRLTVT.

This clonotype was recorded at least ten times. In DNA, the CDR3 is TGCGCCAGCAGCTTTGTCCAGATTCCCGGGGAGCTGTTTTTT. It yields the protein CASSFVQIPGELFF. The gene calls are TRBV5-1 and TRBJ2-2; D is unclear. The CDR3 length is 14 residues. V was pared by 2 bases and J by 6 bases, with 11 bases between. Per germline, CDR1 SGHRS and CDR2 YFSETQ.

This clonotype was seen only a few times. The CDR3 nucleotides read TGTGCCAGCCGTAGTCCCCCTGGGGCACTTTCGCCAGATACGCAGTATTTT. Residues: CASRSPPGALSPDTQYF. The chain uses TRBV6-1 and TRBJ2-3; perhaps TRBD1 as D (5 bases). Germline-derived CDR1 and CDR2 are MNHNS and SASEGT. The CDR3 runs 17 residues. V lost 8 bases, J lost 4 bases, and 25 bases lay in between.

This sequence joins TRBV18 and TRBJ2-5; D call uncertain. CDR1 is KGHSH and CDR2 is LQKENI in the germline V gene. The CDR3 is 13 residues long. V shed 6 bases and J shed 3 bases, with 11 bases lying between them. Here the CDR3 DNA reads TGTGCCAGCTCTCTCGACCACAAAGAGACCCAGTACTTC. Amino acids: CASSLDHKETQYF.

This clonotype was detected many times. The V call is TRBV12-3 or TRBV12-4, the J call TRBJ1-1; TRBD1 might be the D (6 bases). The CDR3 length is 14 residues. V lost 3 bases to trimming and J lost 5 bases, with 13 bases between them. The CDR3 DNA reads as TGTGCCAGCAGTTTTCCCGGGGGCAGGACTGAAGCTTTCTTT. This codes for CASSFPGGRTEAFF.

This clonotype was counted a few times. CDR3 sequence (DNA): TGTGCCAGCACTCCCCCGGGCCGCCACAAAGAGACCCAGTACTTC. This sequence encodes CASTPPGRHKETQYF. This chain uses TRBV12-3 or TRBV12-4 with TRBJ2-5; no firm D call. Deletions cut 7 bases from V and 3 bases from J, with 18 bases between. The CDR3 is made up of 15 amino acids.

This clonotype has at least ten counts. Its ends do not fully match the called genes, so a read error is possible. The chain combines TRBV5-1 with TRBJ1-5, with no clear D. CDR1 and CDR2 from the germline V gene are SGHRS and YFSETQ. CDR3 length: 15 amino acids. For the CDR3, the DNA is TGCGCCAGCAGCTTCCTCAAGACCCGTAATCATCCCCAGCATTTT. Translated, it gives CASSFLKTRNHPQHF.

This clonotype was counted many times. The chain recombines TRBV12-3 or TRBV12-4 with TRBJ2-7; no clear D. The ends were cut back, 1 base at V and 8 bases at J, with 15 bases in the middle. The CDR3 runs 14 residues. CDR3 in DNA: TGTGCCAGCAGTTTAGTCGTAGACTCCAGAAAGCAGTACTTC. Its protein is CASSLVVDSRKQYF.